The clone carrying this T cell receptor (beta chain) was counted only a few times. Its antigen is undetermined. Carried by the TCR beta cDNA libraries were unique molecular identifiers. TCRdb reprocessed the PCR reads via MiXCR and lists one record per CDR3 protein. In the table there are roughly 730,000 distinct CDR3 sequences, 25% to 30% of which are singletons. This sample is drawn from a study of post-analysis software for immune sequencing data. Findings and caveats of the study: Roughly five TRBV segments appeared more often in patients than in controls, and TRBV5-6, TRBV5-1 and TRBV20-1 were among these.

The V gene's germline CDR1 is SQVTM and CDR2 ANQGSEA. There are 12 residues in the CDR3. The V and J ends lost 5 bases and 3 bases respectively, with 7 bases between them. The J gene is TRBJ2-2, the V gene TRBV29-1; D not resolved. The sequence was collected from a girl aged 10 to 17 with multiple sclerosis. The material sequenced was blood. The chain's CDR3 is CSVKGYTGELFF. CDR3 DNA: TGCAGCGTTAAGGGTTACACCGGGGAGCTGTTTTTT.